The 18 T cell receptor beta chains reported below all come from one sample, sequenced in a study of CD8 T cells in Susac syndrome. 0.5 to 1 ug RNA was reverse transcribed with random hexamers. TCRdb redid the calling of the immunoSEQ multiplex PCR reads with MiXCR, one entry per CDR3 protein. The sample includes just over 300,000 distinct CDR3 sequences, around 90% of them seen just once. Sequencing input: CD4+ T cells from PBMCs. These receptors came from a human donor with multiple sclerosis.

The chain carries TRBV11-3 and TRBJ2-2; D unclear. Germline CDR1 and CDR2: SGHNT and YENEEA. This CDR3 has 14 residues. V was pared by 5 bases and J by 0 bases, with 7 bases between. CDR3 loop: CASSRTTNTGELFF. Written as DNA, the CDR3 is TGTGCCAGCAGCCGGACCACGAACACCGGGGAGCTGTTTTTT.

The gene calls are TRBV4-2 and TRBJ2-7; no reliable D call. V gave up 0 bases and J gave up 3 bases, with 15 bases separating them. Germline CDR1 and CDR2: LGHNA and YNFKEQ. The CDR3 contains 16 residues. DNA for the CDR3: TGTGCCAGCAGCCAAGAGGTGGGCAGAAGCAACTACGAGCAGTACTTC. Amino acids: CASSQEVGRSNYEQYF.

The rearrangement links TRBV20-1 to TRBJ1-1; D is unclear. Germline CDR1 and CDR2: DFQATT and SNEGSKA (reference sequence). The CDR3 totals 12 residues. The V gene lost 1 base and the J gene lost 6 bases, with 9 bases spanning the gap. CDR3 bases: TGCAGTGCTAGAGTTGGGATAGCTGAAGCTTTCTTT. Encoded protein: CSARVGIAEAFF.

The chain employs TRBV29-1 and TRBJ2-2; D unclear. The germline V gene has CDR1 SQVTM and CDR2 ANQGSEA. The CDR3 sequence is 14 residues long. Trimming cost V 3 bases and J 2 bases, with 10 bases left between them. The CDR3 nucleotides are TGCAGCGTTGAGGGCCGGGCCAACACCGGGGAGCTGTTTTTT. It encodes CSVEGRANTGELFF.

The V call is TRBV5-4, the J call TRBJ1-2; D ambiguous. In germline, CDR1 is SGHNT, CDR2 YYREEE (reference sequence). This CDR3 region has 13 residues. The ends were cut back, 2 bases at V and 4 bases at J, with 9 bases in the middle. CDR3 sequence (DNA): TGTGCCAGCAGCTTTTCGCGGAGCTATGGCTACACCTTC. Translation: CASSFSRSYGYTF.

This chain uses TRBV2 with TRBJ2-1; 9 bases agree with TRBD2. The CDR3 runs 12 residues. Germline CDR1 is SNHLY and CDR2 is FYNNEI. V lost 6 bases to trimming and J lost 9 bases; unmatched junction nucleotides: 3. The CDR3 sequence: CASRDSGSEQFF. DNA for the CDR3: TGTGCCAGCAGGGATAGCGGGAGTGAGCAGTTCTTC.

The chain recombines TRBV11-2 with TRBJ2-5; D possibly uses TRBD1 or TRBD2 (6 bases each). CDR1 SGHAT and CDR2 FQNNGV come from the germline V gene. V gave up 1 base and J gave up 5 bases, with 14 bases separating them. CDR3 length: 15 residues. CDR3 amino acids: CASSLGPGARETQYF. The CDR3 DNA reads as TGTGCCAGCAGCTTAGGTCCGGGGGCCCGCGAGACCCAGTACTTC.

V and J are TRBV29-1 and TRBJ2-7, with 7 bases that match TRBD1. The CDR3 runs to 12 residues. J gave up 3 bases and V 5 bases, and 4 bases lay outside the gene matches. Germline V lookup: CDR1 SQVTM, CDR2 ANQGSEA. The CDR3: CSVSRDSYEQYF. The CDR3 nucleotides read TGCAGCGTTAGCCGGGACAGCTACGAGCAGTACTTC.

J is TRBJ2-7 and V is TRBV6-2 or TRBV6-3, with D perhaps matching TRBD1 (5 bases). The ends were cut back, 8 bases at V and 3 bases at J, with 17 bases in the middle. Germline V gene lookup returns CDR1 MNHEY and CDR2 SVGEGT. This CDR3 comprises 14 residues. The CDR3 protein is CASSTGHTRYEQYF. CDR3 nucleotide sequence: TGTGCCAGCTCAACAGGCCATACTCGCTACGAGCAGTACTTC.

The chain links TRBV7-2 to TRBJ2-6, with TRBD1 as a possible D gene (6 bases). V lost 5 bases to trimming and J lost 0 bases, with 17 bases between them. The CDR3 covers 18 residues. Per the germline V gene, CDR1 is SGHTA and CDR2 is FQGNSA. The CDR3 nucleotides are TGTGCCAGCAGCATAATACAGGGAAGCGCCTCTGGGGCCAACGTCCTGACTTTC. Translating it yields CASSIIQGSASGANVLTF. The full variable domain, with the rest looked up from reference TRBV7-2 and TRBJ2-6, is GAGVSQSPSNKVTEKGKDVELRCDPISGHTALYWYRQSLGQGLEFLIYFQGNSAPDKSGLPSDRFSAERTGGSVSTLTIQRTQQEDSAVYLCASSIIQGSASGANVLTFGAGSRLTVL.

The count of this clonotype is one. The chain has TRBV6-5 and TRBJ2-3; perhaps TRBD1 as D (6 bases). The CDR3 sequence is 14 residues long. CDR1 is MNHEY and CDR2 is SVGAGI in the germline V gene. The V end was cut by 2 bases, the J end by 4 bases, with 10 bases between. CDR3 sequence (DNA): TGTGCCAGCAGTTACGGTGCAGGGGCAGATACGCAGTATTTT. This gives the protein CASSYGAGADTQYF.

The rearrangement links TRBV28 to TRBJ2-7, with D possibly being TRBD1 (6 bases). The V and J ends lost 5 bases and 1 base respectively, with 18 bases between them. Germline lookup yields CDR1 MDHEN and CDR2 SYDVKM. This CDR3 is built from 16 residues. CDR3 in DNA: TGTGCCAGCAGTCAGTCAGGGGCTAGTCGGTCCTACGAGCAGTACTTC. This sequence encodes CASSQSGASRSYEQYF.

The gene calls are TRBV5-1 and TRBJ2-7, with 8 bases identical to TRBD1. The J segment lost 2 bases and the V segment lost 4 bases, leaving 11 bases of the junction unmatched. Germline CDR1 is SGHRS and CDR2 is YFSETQ. The CDR3 runs to 16 residues. CDR3 nucleotides: TGCGCCAGCAGCCGTGGTCGGGACAGGCGAACCTACGAGCAGTACTTC. Amino acid sequence: CASSRGRDRRTYEQYF. The full variable domain, in which reference TRBV5-1 and TRBJ2-7 provide the parts outside the CDR3, is KAGVTQTPRYLIKTRGQQVTLSCSPISGHRSVSWYQQTPGQGLQFLFEYFSETQRNKGNFPGRFSGRQFSNSRSEMNVSTLELGDSALYLCASSRGRDRRTYEQYFGPGTRLTVT.

This clonotype showed up just once. The genes are TRBV4-3 and TRBJ2-3; 7 positions agree with TRBD1. V lost 4 bases and J lost 1; bases outside the gene matches: 5. This CDR3 contains 15 residues. The V gene's germline CDR1 is LGHNA and CDR2 YSLEER. The CDR3 DNA reads TGCGCCAGCAGCCGGGACAGTTTGGGCACAGATACGCAGTATTTT. This sequence encodes CASSRDSLGTDTQYF.

V and J are TRBV5-1 and TRBJ2-5; D possibly corresponds to TRBD2 (5 bases). Trimming removed 0 bases from V and 7 bases from J, with 10 bases in between. Looked up from germline, CDR1 is SGHRS and CDR2 is YFSETQ. CDR3 length: 13 residues. Here the CDR3 reads CASSLVGERTQYF. DNA of the CDR3: TGCGCCAGCAGCTTGGTCGGGGAGAGGACCCAGTACTTC.

V and J are TRBV20-1 and TRBJ1-2, with 7 bases identical to TRBD1. V lost 1 base to trimming and J lost 6 bases; unmatched junction nucleotides: 8. Germline V gene lookup returns CDR1 DFQATT and CDR2 SNEGSKA (reference sequence). The CDR3 covers 14 residues. The DNA of the CDR3 is TGCAGTGCTAGAGGGGACAGCGGGAGAGATGGCTACACCTTC. As protein: CSARGDSGRDGYTF.

The chain links TRBV19 to TRBJ2-3; maybe TRBD1 (6 bases). Germline loops: CDR1 LNHDA, CDR2 SQIVND (reference sequence). CDR3 size: 16 residues. With 1 base removed from V and 6 bases from J, the gap between germline ends came to 17 bases. The CDR3 DNA reads as TGTGCCAGTAGTATAGGAGGAACAGGGCGACGGGATACGCAGTATTTT. The encoded protein is CASSIGGTGRRDTQYF. The variable domain in full, completed from reference TRBV19 and TRBJ2-3, reads DGGITQSPKYLFRKEGQNVTLSCEQNLNHDAMYWYRQDPGQGLRLIYYSQIVNDFQKGDIAEGYSVSREKKESFPLTVTSAQKNPTAFYLCASSIGGTGRRDTQYFGPGTRLTVL.

The rearrangement links TRBV12-3 or TRBV12-4 to TRBJ2-5; no definite D call. The CDR3 is made up of 14 amino acids. V dropped 1 base and J dropped 3 bases, with 9 bases sitting between them. DNA of the CDR3: TGTGCCAGCAGTTTAGACGGAAGAGAAGAGACCCAGTACTTC. As protein: CASSLDGREETQYF.